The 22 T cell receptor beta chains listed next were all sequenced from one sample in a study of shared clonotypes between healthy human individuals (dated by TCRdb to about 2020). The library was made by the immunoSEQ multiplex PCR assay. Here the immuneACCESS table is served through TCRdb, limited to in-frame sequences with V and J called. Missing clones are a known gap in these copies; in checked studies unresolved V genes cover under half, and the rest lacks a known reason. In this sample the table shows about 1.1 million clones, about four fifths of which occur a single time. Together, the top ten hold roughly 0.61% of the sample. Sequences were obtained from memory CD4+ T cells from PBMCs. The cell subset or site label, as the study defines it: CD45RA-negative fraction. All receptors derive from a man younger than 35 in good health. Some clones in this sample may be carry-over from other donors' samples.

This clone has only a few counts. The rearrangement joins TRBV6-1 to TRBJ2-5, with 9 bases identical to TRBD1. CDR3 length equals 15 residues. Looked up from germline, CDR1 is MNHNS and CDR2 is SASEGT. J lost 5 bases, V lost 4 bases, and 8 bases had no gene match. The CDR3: CASSGDRETRETQYF. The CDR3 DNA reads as TGTGCCAGCAGTGGGGACAGGGAGACTCGGGAGACCCAGTACTTC.

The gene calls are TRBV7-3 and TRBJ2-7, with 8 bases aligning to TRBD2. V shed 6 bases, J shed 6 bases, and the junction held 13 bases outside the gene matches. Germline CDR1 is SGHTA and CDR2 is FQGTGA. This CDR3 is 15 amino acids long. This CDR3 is CASSLGVSGRGEQYF. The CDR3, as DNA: TGTGCCAGCAGTTTAGGGGTAAGCGGGAGAGGCGAGCAGTACTTC. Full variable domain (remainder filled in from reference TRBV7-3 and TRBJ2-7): GAGVSQTPSNKVTEKGKYVELRCDPISGHTALYWYRQSLGQGPEFLIYFQGTGAADDSGLPNDRFFAVRPEGSVSTLKIQRTERGDSAVYLCASSLGVSGRGEQYFGPGTRLTVT.

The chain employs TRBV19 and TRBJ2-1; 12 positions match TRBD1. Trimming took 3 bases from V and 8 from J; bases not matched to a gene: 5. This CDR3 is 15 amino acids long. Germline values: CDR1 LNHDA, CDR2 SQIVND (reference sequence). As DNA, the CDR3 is TGTGCCAGTAGTATGGGACAGGGGGCATACGATGAGCAGTTCTTC. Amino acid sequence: CASSMGQGAYDEQFF. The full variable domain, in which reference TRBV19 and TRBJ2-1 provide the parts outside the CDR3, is DGGITQSPKYLFRKEGQNVTLSCEQNLNHDAMYWYRQDPGQGLRLIYYSQIVNDFQKGDIAEGYSVSREKKESFPLTVTSAQKNPTAFYLCASSMGQGAYDEQFFGPGTRLTVL.

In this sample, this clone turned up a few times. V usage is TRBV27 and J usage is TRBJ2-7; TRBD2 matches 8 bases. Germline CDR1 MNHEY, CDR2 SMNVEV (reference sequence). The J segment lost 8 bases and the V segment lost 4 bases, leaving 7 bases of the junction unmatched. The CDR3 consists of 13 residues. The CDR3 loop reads CASSSREEIKQYF. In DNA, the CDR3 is TGTGCCAGCAGTTCGCGGGAGGAAATCAAGCAGTACTTC.

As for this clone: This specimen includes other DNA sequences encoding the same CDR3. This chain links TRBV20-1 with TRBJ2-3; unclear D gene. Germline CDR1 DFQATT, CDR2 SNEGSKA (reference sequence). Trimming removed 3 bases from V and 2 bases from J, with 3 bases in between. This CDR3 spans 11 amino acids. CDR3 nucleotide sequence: TGCAGTGCTAGGCCCACAGATACGCAGTATTTT. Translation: CSARPTDTQYF.

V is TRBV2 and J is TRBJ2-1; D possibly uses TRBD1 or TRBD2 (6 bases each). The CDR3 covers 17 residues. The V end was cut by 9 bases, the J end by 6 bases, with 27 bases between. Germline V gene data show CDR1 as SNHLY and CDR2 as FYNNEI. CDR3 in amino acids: CARGTPQGRGYSNEQFF. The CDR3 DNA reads TGTGCCAGAGGGACTCCACAGGGCCGGGGGTATTCCAATGAGCAGTTCTTC.

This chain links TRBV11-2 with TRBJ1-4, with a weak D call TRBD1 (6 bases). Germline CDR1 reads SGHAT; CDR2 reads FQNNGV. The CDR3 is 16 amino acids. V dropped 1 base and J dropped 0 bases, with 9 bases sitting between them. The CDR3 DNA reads TGTGCCAGCAGCTTAGCAGGGGCTGCAACTAATGAAAAACTGTTTTTT. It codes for CASSLAGAATNEKLFF. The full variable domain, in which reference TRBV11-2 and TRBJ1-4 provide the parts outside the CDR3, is EAGVAQSPRYKIIEKRQSVAFWCNPISGHATLYWYQQILGQGPKLLIQFQNNGVVDDSQLPKDRFSAERLKGVDSTLKIQPAKLEDSAVYLCASSLAGAATNEKLFFGSGTQLSVL.

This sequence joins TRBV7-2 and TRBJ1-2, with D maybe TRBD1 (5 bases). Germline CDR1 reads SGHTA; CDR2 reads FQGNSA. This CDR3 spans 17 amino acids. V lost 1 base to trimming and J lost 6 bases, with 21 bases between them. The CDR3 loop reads CASSLVPGPTASDGYTF. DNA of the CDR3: TGTGCCAGCAGCTTAGTACCCGGGCCGACAGCGTCTGATGGCTACACCTTC.

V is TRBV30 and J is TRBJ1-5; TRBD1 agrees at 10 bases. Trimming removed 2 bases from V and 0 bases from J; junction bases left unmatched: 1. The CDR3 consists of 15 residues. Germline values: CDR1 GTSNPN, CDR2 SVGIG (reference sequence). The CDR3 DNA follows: TGTGCCTGGAGTCGGGACAGGGGTAGCAATCAGCCCCAGCATTTT. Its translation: CAWSRDRGSNQPQHF. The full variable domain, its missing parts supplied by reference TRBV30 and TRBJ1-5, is SQTIHQWPATLVQPVGSPLSLECTVEGTSNPNLYWYRQAAGRGLQLLFYSVGIGQISSEVPQNLSASRPQDRQFILSSKKLLLSDSGFYLCAWSRDRGSNQPQHFGDGTRLSIL.

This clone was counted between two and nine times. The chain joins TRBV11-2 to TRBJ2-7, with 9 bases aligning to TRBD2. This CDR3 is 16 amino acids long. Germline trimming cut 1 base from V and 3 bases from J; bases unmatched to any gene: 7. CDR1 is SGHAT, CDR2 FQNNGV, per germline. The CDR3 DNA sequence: TGTGCCAGCAGCTTAGGGGCTAGCGGGATTGGCTACGAGCAGTACTTC. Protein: CASSLGASGIGYEQYF.

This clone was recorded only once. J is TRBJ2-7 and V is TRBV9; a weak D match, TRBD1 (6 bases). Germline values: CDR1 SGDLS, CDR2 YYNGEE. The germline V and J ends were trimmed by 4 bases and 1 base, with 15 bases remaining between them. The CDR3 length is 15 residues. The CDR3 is CASSPHRVGSYEQYF. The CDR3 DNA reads TGTGCCAGCAGCCCGCACAGGGTGGGTTCCTACGAGCAGTACTTC.

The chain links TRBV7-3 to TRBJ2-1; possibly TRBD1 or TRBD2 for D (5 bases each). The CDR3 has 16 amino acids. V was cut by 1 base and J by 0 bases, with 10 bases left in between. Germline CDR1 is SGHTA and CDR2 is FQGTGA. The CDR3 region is CASSLMGVGSYNEQFF. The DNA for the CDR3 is TGTGCCAGCAGCTTAATGGGGGTTGGCTCCTACAATGAGCAGTTCTTC.

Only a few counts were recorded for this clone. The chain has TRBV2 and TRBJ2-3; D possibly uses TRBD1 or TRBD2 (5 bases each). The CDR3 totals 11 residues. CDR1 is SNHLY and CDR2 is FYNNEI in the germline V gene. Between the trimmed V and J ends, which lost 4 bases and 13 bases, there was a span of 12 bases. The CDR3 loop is CASSAGPPEYF. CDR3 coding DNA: TGTGCCAGCAGTGCGGGACCCCCAGAGTATTTT.

The CDR3 bases are TGTGCCAGCAGCTTGTTCGGGGGGAGGCAAGAGACCCAGTACTTC. This codes for CASSLFGGRQETQYF. J is TRBJ2-5 and V is TRBV7-3; 7 bases fit TRBD2. CDR3 size: 15 residues. With V trimmed by 3 bases and J by 2 bases, 6 bases remained unmatched. Germline CDR1 is SGHTA and CDR2 is FQGTGA.

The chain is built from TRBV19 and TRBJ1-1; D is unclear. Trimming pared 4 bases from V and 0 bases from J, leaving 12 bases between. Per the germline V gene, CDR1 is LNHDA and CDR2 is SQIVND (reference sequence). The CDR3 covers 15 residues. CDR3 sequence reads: CASSTGSSMNTEAFF. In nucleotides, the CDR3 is TGTGCCAGTAGTACCGGGTCTTCCATGAACACTGAAGCTTTCTTT.

CDR3 sequence (DNA): TGTGCCAGCAGTTCGCGGGACATAGACGCAAAACTGTTTTTT. Its protein product is CASSSRDIDAKLFF. The chain combines TRBV28 with TRBJ1-4, with D perhaps matching TRBD1 (6 bases). The germline V and J ends were trimmed by 4 bases and 10 bases, with 16 bases remaining between them. Germline lookup yields CDR1 MDHEN and CDR2 SYDVKM. CDR3 length: 14 amino acids.

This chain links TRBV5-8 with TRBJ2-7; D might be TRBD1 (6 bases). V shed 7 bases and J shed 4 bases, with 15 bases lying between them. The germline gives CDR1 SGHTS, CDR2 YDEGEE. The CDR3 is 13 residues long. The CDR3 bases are TGTGCCAGCGGGCGACAGGACTCGTACGAGCAGTACTTC. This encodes CASGRQDSYEQYF.

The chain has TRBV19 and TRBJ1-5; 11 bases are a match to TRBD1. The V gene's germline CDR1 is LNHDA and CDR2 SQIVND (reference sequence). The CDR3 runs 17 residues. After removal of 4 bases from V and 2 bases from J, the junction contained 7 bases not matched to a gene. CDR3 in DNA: TGTGCCAGTAGTAGGGGGGACAGGGGGATTGGCAATCAGCCCCAGCATTTT. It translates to CASSRGDRGIGNQPQHF.

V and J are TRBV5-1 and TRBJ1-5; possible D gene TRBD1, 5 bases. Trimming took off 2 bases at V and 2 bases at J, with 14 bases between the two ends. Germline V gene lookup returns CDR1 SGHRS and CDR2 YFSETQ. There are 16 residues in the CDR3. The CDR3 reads CASSLDGGIGNQPQHF. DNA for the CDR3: TGCGCCAGCAGCTTAGATGGGGGTATTGGCAATCAGCCCCAGCATTTT.

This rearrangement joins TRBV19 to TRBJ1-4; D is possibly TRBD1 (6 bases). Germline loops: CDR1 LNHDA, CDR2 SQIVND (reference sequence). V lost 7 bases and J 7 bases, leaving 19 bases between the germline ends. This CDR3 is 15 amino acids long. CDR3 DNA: TGTGCCAGTACCCGCGCGGTTGGGGGCCTTGAAAAACTGTTTTTT. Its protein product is CASTRAVGGLEKLFF.

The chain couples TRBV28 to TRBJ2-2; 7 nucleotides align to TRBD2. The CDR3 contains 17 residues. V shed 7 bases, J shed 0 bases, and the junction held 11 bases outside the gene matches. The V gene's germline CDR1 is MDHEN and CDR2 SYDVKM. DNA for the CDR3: TGTGCCAGCACCCCCGTTGGGCTAGCGGCGAACACCGGGGAGCTGTTTTTT. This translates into CASTPVGLAANTGELFF. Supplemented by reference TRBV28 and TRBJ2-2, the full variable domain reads DVKVTQSSRYLVKRTGEKVFLECVQDMDHENMFWYRQDPGLGLRLIYFSYDVKMKEKGDIPEGYSVSREKKERFSLILESASTNQTSMYLCASTPVGLAANTGELFFGEGSRLTVL.

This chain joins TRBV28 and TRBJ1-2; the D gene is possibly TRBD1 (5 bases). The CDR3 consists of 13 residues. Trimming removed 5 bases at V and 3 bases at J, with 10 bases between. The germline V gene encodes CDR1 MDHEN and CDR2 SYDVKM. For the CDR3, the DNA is TGTGCCAGCAGTCCAGGGATCGACTATGGCTACACCTTC. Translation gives CASSPGIDYGYTF.